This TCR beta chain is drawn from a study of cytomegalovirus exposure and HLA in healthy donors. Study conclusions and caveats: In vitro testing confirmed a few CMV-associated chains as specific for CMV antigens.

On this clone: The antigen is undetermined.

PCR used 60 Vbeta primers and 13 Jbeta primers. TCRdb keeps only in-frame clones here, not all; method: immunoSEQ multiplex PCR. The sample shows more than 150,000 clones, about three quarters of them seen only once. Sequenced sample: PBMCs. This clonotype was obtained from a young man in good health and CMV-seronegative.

The CDR3 region is CASTTVSGGGYEQYF. The DNA of the CDR3 is TGTGCCAGCACCACAGTTAGCGGGGGGGGGTACGAGCAGTACTTC. The rearrangement links TRBV7-2 to TRBJ2-7; 11 bases map to TRBD2. The CDR3 runs to 15 residues. Germline-derived CDR1 and CDR2 are SGHTA and FQGNSA. The V gene end was trimmed by 7 bases and the J gene end by 4 bases; junction bases not matched to a gene: 9. Drawing the rest from reference TRBV7-2 and TRBJ2-7, the complete variable domain is GAGVSQSPSNKVTEKGKDVELRCDPISGHTALYWYRQSLGQGLEFLIYFQGNSAPDKSGLPSDRFSAERTGGSVSTLTIQRTQQEDSAVYLCASTTVSGGGYEQYFGPGTRLTVT.